This T cell receptor beta chain was identified in a study of T cells in localized non-small cell lung cancer. Study-wide points: Among blood samples, higher T cell density accompanied longer overall survival.

Produced via immunoSEQ multiplex PCR; TCRdb's table is partial and in-frame only. The sample records 30,000 to 40,000 clones, roughly 90% being singletons. The CDR3 consists of 15 residues. V was shortened by 2 bases and J by 8 bases, with 16 bases between the two germline ends. Per the germline V gene, CDR1 is SGDLS and CDR2 is YYNGEE. Concerning this clone: The antigen remains unidentified.

The sequenced sample was peripheral blood, obtained before any cancer treatment. The chain carries TRBV9 and TRBJ1-4, with D possibly being TRBD1 (5 bases). The sequence was obtained from a man between 40 and 70 years old with stage I lung adenocarcinoma. CDR3 region: CASSVSHQRGEKLFF. The CDR3 nucleotides are TGTGCCAGCAGCGTCTCTCATCAAAGGGGAGAAAAACTGTTTTTT.